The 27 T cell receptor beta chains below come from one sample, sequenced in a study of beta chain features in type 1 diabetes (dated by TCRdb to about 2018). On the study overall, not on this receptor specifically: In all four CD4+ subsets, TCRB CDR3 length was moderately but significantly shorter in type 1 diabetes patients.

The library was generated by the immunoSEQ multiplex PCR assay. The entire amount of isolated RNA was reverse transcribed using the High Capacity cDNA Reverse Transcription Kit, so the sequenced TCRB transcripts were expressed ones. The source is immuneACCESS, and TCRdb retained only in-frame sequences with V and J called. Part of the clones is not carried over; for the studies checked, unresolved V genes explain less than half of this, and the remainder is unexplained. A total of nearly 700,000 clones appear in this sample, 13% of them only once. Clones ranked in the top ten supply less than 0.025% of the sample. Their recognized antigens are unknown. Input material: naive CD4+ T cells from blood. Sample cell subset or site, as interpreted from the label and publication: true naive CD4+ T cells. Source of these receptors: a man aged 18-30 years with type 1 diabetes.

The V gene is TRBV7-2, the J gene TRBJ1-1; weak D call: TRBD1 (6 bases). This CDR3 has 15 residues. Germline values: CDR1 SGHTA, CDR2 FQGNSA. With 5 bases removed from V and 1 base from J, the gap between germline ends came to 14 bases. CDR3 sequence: CASSPTPGQNTEAFF. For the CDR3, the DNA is TGTGCCAGCAGCCCCACTCCGGGACAGAACACTGAAGCTTTCTTT.

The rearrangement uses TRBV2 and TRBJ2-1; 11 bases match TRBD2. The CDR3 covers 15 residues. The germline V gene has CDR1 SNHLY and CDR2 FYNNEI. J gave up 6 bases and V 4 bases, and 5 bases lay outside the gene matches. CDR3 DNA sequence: TGTGCCAGCAGTGTACTAGCGGGGGCTTCCAATGAGCAGTTCTTC. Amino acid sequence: CASSVLAGASNEQFF.

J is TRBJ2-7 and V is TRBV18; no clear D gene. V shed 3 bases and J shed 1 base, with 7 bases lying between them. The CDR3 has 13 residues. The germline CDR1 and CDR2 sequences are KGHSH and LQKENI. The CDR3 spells CASSPSPSYEQYF. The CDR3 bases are TGTGCCAGCTCACCTTCACCATCCTACGAGCAGTACTTC.

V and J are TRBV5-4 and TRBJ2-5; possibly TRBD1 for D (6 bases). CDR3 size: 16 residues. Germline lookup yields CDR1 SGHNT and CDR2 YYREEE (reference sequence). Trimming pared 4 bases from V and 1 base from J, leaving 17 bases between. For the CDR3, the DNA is TGTGCCAGCAGCCCTGGGGCCGGACAGACCCAAGAGACCCAGTACTTC. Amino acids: CASSPGAGQTQETQYF.

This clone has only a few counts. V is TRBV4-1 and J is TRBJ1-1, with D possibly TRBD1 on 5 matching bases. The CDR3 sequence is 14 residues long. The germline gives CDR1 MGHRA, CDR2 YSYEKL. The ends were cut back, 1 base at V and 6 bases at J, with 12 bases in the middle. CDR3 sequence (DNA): TGCGCCAGCAGCCAAGTGATCAGGGCGCCTGAAGCTTTCTTT. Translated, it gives CASSQVIRAPEAFF.

CDR3 nucleotides: TGTGCCAGCAGCAGGACAGGAACTAGCTCCTACGAGCAGTACTTC. Residues: CASSRTGTSSYEQYF. This chain uses TRBV7-8 with TRBJ2-7, with TRBD1 matching 7 bases. The junction had 7 bases not matched to a gene; V was cut back by 5 bases and J by 0 bases. This CDR3 spans 15 amino acids. The germline CDR1 and CDR2 sequences are SGHVS and FQNEAQ. Drawing the rest from reference TRBV7-8 and TRBJ2-7, the complete variable domain is GAGVSQSPRYKVAKRGQDVALRCDPISGHVSLFWYQQALGQGPEFLTYFQNEAQLDKSGLPSDRFFAERPEGSVSTLKIQRTQQEDSAVYLCASSRTGTSSYEQYFGPGTRLTVT.

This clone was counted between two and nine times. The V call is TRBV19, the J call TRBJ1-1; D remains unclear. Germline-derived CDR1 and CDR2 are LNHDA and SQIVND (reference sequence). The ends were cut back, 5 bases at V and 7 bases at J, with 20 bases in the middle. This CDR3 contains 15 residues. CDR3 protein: CASSPSVVEKLEAFF. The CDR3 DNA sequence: TGTGCCAGTAGTCCCAGCGTAGTGGAGAAACTTGAAGCTTTCTTT.

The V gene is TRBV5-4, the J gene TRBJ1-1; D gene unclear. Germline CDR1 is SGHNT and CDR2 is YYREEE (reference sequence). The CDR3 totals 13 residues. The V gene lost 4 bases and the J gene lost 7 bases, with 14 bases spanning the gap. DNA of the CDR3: TGTGCCAGCAGCGTGCAGGATCCCTATGAAGCTTTCTTT. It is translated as CASSVQDPYEAFF.

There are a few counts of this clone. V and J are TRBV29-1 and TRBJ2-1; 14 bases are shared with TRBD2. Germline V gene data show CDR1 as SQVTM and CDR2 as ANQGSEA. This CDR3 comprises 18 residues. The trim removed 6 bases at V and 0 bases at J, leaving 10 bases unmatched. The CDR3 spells CSVAGTSGGTSSYNEQFF. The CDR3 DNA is TGCAGCGTCGCCGGGACTAGCGGGGGTACGAGCTCCTACAATGAGCAGTTCTTC.

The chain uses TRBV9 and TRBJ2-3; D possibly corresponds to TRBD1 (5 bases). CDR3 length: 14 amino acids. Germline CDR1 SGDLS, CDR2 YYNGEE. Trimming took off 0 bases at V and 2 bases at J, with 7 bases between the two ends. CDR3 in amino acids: CASSVGQNTDTQYF. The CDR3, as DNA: TGTGCCAGCAGCGTAGGACAGAACACAGATACGCAGTATTTT.

CDR3: CASSLGDYGYTF. In DNA form, the CDR3 reads TGTGCCAGCAGCCTCGGGGACTATGGCTACACCTTC. The gene calls are TRBV14 and TRBJ1-2; D remains ambiguous. Trimming removed 4 bases at V and 3 bases at J, with 6 bases between. Germline V gene sequence: CDR1 SGHDN, CDR2 FVKESK. The CDR3 is made up of 12 amino acids.

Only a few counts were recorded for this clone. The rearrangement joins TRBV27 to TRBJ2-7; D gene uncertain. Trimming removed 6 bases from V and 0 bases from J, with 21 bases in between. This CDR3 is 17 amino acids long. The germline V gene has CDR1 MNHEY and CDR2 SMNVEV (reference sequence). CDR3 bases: TGTGCCAGCAGCCCAGGCTTCCGCCCTAGGAGCTCCTACGAGCAGTACTTC. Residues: CASSPGFRPRSSYEQYF.

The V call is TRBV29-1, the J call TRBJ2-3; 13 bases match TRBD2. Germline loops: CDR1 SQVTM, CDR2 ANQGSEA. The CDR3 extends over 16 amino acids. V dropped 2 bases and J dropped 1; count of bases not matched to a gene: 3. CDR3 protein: CSVEIGTSGGTDTQYF. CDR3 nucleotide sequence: TGCAGCGTTGAAATAGGGACTAGCGGGGGCACAGATACGCAGTATTTT.

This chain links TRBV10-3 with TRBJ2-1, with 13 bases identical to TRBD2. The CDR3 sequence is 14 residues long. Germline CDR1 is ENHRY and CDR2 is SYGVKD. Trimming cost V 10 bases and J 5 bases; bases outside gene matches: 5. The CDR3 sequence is CATGTSGANNEQFF. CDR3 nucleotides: TGTGCCACAGGGACTAGCGGGGCAAACAATGAGCAGTTCTTC.

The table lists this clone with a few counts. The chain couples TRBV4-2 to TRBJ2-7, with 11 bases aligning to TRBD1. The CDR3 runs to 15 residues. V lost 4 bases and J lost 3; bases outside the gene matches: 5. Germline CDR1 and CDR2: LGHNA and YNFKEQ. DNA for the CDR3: TGTGCCAGCAGCCGTCGGGACAGGGGGGACTACGAGCAGTACTTC. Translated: CASSRRDRGDYEQYF.

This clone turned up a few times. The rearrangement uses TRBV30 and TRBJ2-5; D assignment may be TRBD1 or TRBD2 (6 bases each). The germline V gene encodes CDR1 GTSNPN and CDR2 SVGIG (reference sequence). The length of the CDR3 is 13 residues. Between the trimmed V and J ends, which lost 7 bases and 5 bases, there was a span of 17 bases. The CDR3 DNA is TGTGCCTCGACTCGGGGGCAGGGGGAGACCCAGTACTTC. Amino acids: CASTRGQGETQYF.

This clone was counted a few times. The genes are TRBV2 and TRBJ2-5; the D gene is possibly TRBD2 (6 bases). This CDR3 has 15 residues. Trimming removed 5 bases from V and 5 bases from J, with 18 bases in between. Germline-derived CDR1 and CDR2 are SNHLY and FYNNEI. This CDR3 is CASSLGGAQWETQYF. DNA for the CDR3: TGTGCCAGCAGTCTCGGCGGGGCACAATGGGAGACCCAGTACTTC.

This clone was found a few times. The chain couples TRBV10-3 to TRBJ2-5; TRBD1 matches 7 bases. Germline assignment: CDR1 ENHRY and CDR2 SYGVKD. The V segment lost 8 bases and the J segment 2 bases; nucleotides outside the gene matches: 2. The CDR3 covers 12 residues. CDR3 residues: CAIGDSQETQYF. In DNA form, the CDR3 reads TGTGCCATCGGGGACAGTCAAGAGACCCAGTACTTC.

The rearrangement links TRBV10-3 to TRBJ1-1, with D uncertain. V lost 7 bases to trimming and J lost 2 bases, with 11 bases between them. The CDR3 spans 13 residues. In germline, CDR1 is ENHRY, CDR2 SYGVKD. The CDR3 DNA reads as TGTGCCATCAATAGGGAAGACAACACTGAAGCTTTCTTT. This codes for CAINREDNTEAFF.

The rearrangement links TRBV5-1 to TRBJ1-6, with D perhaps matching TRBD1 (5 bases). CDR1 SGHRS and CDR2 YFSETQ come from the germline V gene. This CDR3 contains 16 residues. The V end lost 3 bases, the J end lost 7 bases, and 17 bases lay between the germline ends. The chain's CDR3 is CASSSGREGGNSPLHF. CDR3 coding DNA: TGCGCCAGCAGCTCGGGGCGGGAGGGAGGAAATTCACCCCTCCACTTT.

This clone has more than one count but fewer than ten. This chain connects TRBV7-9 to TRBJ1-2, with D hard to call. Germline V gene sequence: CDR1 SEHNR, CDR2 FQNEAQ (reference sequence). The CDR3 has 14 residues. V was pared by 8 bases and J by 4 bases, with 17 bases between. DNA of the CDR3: TGTGCCAGCCGCTGGGAGGGCGGAATCTATGGCTACACCTTC. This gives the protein CASRWEGGIYGYTF.

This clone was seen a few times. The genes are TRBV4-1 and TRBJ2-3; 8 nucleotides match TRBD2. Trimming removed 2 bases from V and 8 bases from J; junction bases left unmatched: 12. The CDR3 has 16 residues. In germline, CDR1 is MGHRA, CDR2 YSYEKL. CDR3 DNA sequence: TGCGCCAGCAGCCAATCTGCGGGGGGCGGGCGAGCTACGCAGTATTTT. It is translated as CASSQSAGGGRATQYF.

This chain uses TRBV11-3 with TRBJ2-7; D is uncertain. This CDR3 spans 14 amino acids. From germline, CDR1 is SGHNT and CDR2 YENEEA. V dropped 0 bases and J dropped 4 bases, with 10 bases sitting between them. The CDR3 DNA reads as TGTGCCAGCAGCTTAGAACGGACCAGGTACGAGCAGTACTTC. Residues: CASSLERTRYEQYF.

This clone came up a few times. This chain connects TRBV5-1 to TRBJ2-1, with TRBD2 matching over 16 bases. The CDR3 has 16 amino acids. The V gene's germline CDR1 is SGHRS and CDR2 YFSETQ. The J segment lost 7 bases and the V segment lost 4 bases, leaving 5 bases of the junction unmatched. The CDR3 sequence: CASSAGLAGGPNEQFF. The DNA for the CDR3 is TGCGCCAGCAGCGCGGGACTAGCGGGGGGGCCGAATGAGCAGTTCTTC.

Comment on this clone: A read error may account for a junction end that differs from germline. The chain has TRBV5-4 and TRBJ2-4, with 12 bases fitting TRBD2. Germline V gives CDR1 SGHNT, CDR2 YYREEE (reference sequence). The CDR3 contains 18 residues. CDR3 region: CARSPRGLAGGAKNIQYF. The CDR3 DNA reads TGTGCCCGCAGCCCACGTGGGCTAGCGGGGGGGGCCAAAAACATTCAGTACTTC.

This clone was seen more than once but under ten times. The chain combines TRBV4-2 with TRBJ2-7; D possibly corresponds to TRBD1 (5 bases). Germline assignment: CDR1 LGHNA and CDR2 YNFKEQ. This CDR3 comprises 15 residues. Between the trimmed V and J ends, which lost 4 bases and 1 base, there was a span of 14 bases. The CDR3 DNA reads TGTGCCAGCAGCCCCAGCCCGACAGTTTCCTACGAGCAGTACTTC. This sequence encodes CASSPSPTVSYEQYF.

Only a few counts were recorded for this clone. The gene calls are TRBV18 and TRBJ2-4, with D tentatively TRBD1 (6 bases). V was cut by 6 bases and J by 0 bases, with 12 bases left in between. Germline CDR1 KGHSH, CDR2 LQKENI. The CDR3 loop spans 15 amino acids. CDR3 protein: CASSPTQGAKNIQYF. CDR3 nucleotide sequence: TGTGCCAGCTCGCCTACACAGGGAGCCAAAAACATTCAGTACTTC. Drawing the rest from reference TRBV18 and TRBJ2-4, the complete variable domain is NAGVMQNPRHLVRRRGQEARLRCSPMKGHSHVYWYRQLPEEGLKFMVYLQKENIIDESGMPKERFSAEFPKEGPSILRIQQVVRGDSAAYFCASSPTQGAKNIQYFGAGTRLSVL.